The clone carrying this T cell receptor beta chain was found once. Per the original data handling: Reference gene primers were amplified, and this amplification served to estimate nucleated cell counts. The table came from immunoSEQ multiplex PCR; TCRdb's copy has only in-frame clones and leaves some out. For V, J and clone size, that table is used; D and trimming come from the DNA. The sample lists around 250,000 clones; around 86% were seen once. This sample is part of a study of blood T cell repertoires in COVID-19. Study background: Whether acute or convalescent, the COVID-19 samples came from the United States, Italy and Spain.

The Seattle site enrolled patients during active infection and followed them longitudinally. Germline V gene data show CDR1 as LGHDT and CDR2 as YNNKEL (reference sequence). V gave up 5 bases and J gave up 8 bases; unmatched junction bases: 2. This CDR3 spans 12 amino acids. J is TRBJ1-1 and V is TRBV3-1 (or the pseudogene TRBV3-2); 10 bases fit TRBD1. Sequenced: peripheral blood. The sequence was obtained from a woman older than 75 with COVID-19, enrolled during active disease. The CDR3 sequence: CASSGTGVEAFF. CDR3 nucleotides: TGTGCCAGCAGCGGGACAGGGGTCGAAGCTTTCTTT.